This is a list of T cell receptor beta chains from one sample in a study of cytomegalovirus exposure and HLA in healthy donors. Clones were sequenced by immunoSEQ multiplex PCR, and TCRdb holds only the in-frame ones, with some missing. Of 90,000 to 120,000 clones in the sample, around 76% are singletons; the top ten hold less than 3%. Sequenced material: PBMCs. Every receptor here comes from a man aged 30-40 years in good health and CMV-seropositive. Each CDR3 is given with its conserved first and last residue. D genes are given only for firm matches. Clone size appears in some rows only: once, few, many, or a class for an expanded clone.

abundance	d_gene	v_gene	j_gene	CDR3nt	CDR3aa
NA	TRBD1	TRBV7-9	TRBJ1-6	TGTGCCAGCAGCCTAGGGACAGGGAGCTCCTATAATTCACCCCTCCACTTT	CASSLGTGSSYNSPLHF
NA	NA	TRBV10-3	TRBJ2-3	TGTGCCATCACCCTTGGGGACAACACAGATACGCAGTATTTT	CAITLGDNTDTQYF
once	NA	TRBV2	TRBJ1-3	TGTGCCAGCAGTGATCAAGGGGCTCGGTATTGGTCGGGAAACACCATATATTTT	CASSDQGARYWSGNTIYF
NA	TRBD2	TRBV15	TRBJ2-1	TGTGCCACCAGCAGAGTGGCGGGGGGGCCGAACAATGAGCAGTTCTTC	CATSRVAGGPNNEQFF
NA	NA	TRBV5-1	TRBJ2-3	TGCGCCAGCAGCTTGGGAGACGAAGGGGGTGATACGCAGTATTTT	CASSLGDEGGDTQYF
NA	NA	TRBV7-9	TRBJ1-1	TGTGCCAGCAGCCAAGGCGCGGCCAATCCTGAAGCTTTCTTT	CASSQGAANPEAFF
few	TRBD1	TRBV19	TRBJ2-3	TGTGCCAGTAGTATTGCTCAGGGGGCGAGTACGCAGTATTTT	CASSIAQGASTQYF
NA	TRBD1	TRBV7-3	TRBJ1-1	TGTGCCAGCAGCCGACAGGGGATGAACACTGAAGCTTTCTTT	CASSRQGMNTEAFF
NA	NA	TRBV6-1	TRBJ1-5	TGTGCCAGCAGCCTCAGGTTCAATCAGCCCCAGCATTTT	CASSLRFNQPQHF
NA	NA	TRBV2	TRBJ2-7	TGTGCCAGCAGTGACCAGGGAATCTACGAGCAGTACTTC	CASSDQGIYEQYF
few	NA	TRBV2	TRBJ1-1	TGTGCCAGCAGTGGAAATTGGGGGGAGGGAACTGAAGCTTTCTTT	CASSGNWGEGTEAFF
NA	TRBD1	TRBV19	TRBJ1-2	TGTGCCAGTAGTATAGCCAGGACAGGGGGCGAGCCTTTAAACTATGGCTACACCTTC	CASSIARTGGEPLNYGYTF
once	TRBD1	TRBV15	TRBJ1-1	TGTGCCACCAGCAGAGCCGGGGGACAGGGGGCTGACACTGAAGCTTTCTTT	CATSRAGGQGADTEAFF
NA	NA	TRBV30	TRBJ1-6	TGTGCCTGGAGTCTACAGGGTAGGACCTATAATTCACCCCTCCACTTT	CAWSLQGRTYNSPLHF
NA	TRBD1	TRBV27	TRBJ1-1	TGTGCCAGCAGTCCGGACAGGGGGCGTCCGGTCACTGAAGCTTTCTTT	CASSPDRGRPVTEAFF
NA	NA	TRBV30	TRBJ2-7	TGTGCCTGGAGTGTAGAGGGCTACGAGCAGTACTTC	CAWSVEGYEQYF
NA	TRBD2	TRBV11-3	TRBJ2-1	TGTGCCAGTACTAGCGGGGGGAACAATGAGCAGTTCTTC	CASTSGGNNEQFF
NA	NA	TRBV2	TRBJ1-2	TGTGCCAGCAACATCACGGGTGGCTACACCTTC	CASNITGGYTF
NA	NA	TRBV27	TRBJ1-3	TGTGCCAGCAGTTTGCGAGGGGGGGACACCATATATTTT	CASSLRGGDTIYF
NA	TRBD1	TRBV11-2	TRBJ2-2	TGTGCCAGCAGCCCCGGACAGGGGGCGCAAGGCGGGGAGCTGTTTTTT	CASSPGQGAQGGELFF
NA	NA	TRBV5-4	TRBJ2-3	TGTGCCAGCAGCTTGGCAGGAGGGACAGATACGCAGTATTTT	CASSLAGGTDTQYF
NA	NA	TRBV13	TRBJ1-4	TGTGCCAGCAGCTTACGAGCCCCAGGTGAAAAACTGTTTTTT	CASSLRAPGEKLFF
few	NA	TRBV2	TRBJ1-4	TGTGCCAGCAGCGGGGGGGGAGAAAAACTGTTTTTT	CASSGGGEKLFF
NA	NA	TRBV7-6	TRBJ2-3	TGTGCCAGCAGCCCCCCGAGTACAGATACGCAGTATTTT	CASSPPSTDTQYF
NA	NA	TRBV11-2	TRBJ1-2	TGTGCCAGCAGCCTAGCCGGTCCTTCAAACTATGGCTACACCTTC	CASSLAGPSNYGYTF
NA	TRBD1	TRBV19	TRBJ1-2	TGTGCCATTAGGCCTAGGGAGACAGGGTCTCACTATGGCTACACCTTC	CAIRPRETGSHYGYTF
few	TRBD2	TRBV14	TRBJ2-1	TGTGCCAGCAGCCAAGAGTTCGGACTAGCGTTCAATGAGCAGTTCTTC	CASSQEFGLAFNEQFF
NA	TRBD1	TRBV7-2	TRBJ1-3	TGTGCCAGCAGCTTATCCAGGGGGTCTGGAAACACCATATATTTT	CASSLSRGSGNTIYF
NA	NA	TRBV6-1	TRBJ2-3	TGTGCCAGCGAGGTTCAAGGAGCAGATACGCAGTATTTT	CASEVQGADTQYF
NA	TRBD2	TRBV10-1	TRBJ2-3	TGCGCCAGCAGTAGCGGGGGGACAGATACGCAGTATTTT	CASSSGGTDTQYF
once	NA	TRBV18	TRBJ1-1	TGTGCCAGCTCACCCAAAGTAATCGGGAACACTGAAGCTTTCTTT	CASSPKVIGNTEAFF
NA	NA	TRBV5-1	TRBJ2-7	TGCGCCAGCAGCTTGGAAAGGGGCACCTACGAGCAGTACTTC	CASSLERGTYEQYF
NA	TRBD2	TRBV5-1	TRBJ2-3	TGCGCCAGCAGCTTAAGCCCGACTAGCGGGGGGGCGGAGGATACGCAGTATTTT	CASSLSPTSGGAEDTQYF
NA	TRBD2	TRBV7-9	TRBJ2-7	TGTTCCAGCAGCAAAACCCAAGCGGGGAGCTACGAGCAGTACTTC	CSSSKTQAGSYEQYF
NA	TRBD1	TRBV19	TRBJ2-2	TGTGCCAGTAGTGTGGGACAGGCAGCGACCGGGGAGCTGTTTTTT	CASSVGQAATGELFF
once	TRBD1	TRBV5-1	TRBJ1-6	TGCGCCAGCAGACAGGGGACGGATTCACCCCTCCACTTT	CASRQGTDSPLHF
NA	TRBD1	TRBV27	TRBJ2-2	TGTGCCAGCACCCTGGACAGGGGCATAAACACCGGGGAGCTGTTTTTT	CASTLDRGINTGELFF
NA	TRBD1	TRBV18	TRBJ1-6	TGTGCCAGCTCATCACGACAGGGGGCGGTTGATTCACCCCTCCACTTT	CASSSRQGAVDSPLHF
NA	NA	TRBV6-6	TRBJ2-7	TGTGCCAGCAGCCAGGACCAGGGGTCCCACGAGCAGTACTTC	CASSQDQGSHEQYF
NA	TRBD1	TRBV7-9	TRBJ1-2	TGTGCCAGCAGCTCGTTGCCGGGACAGGGGAGGGTTTATGGCTACACCTTC	CASSSLPGQGRVYGYTF
NA	TRBD2	TRBV5-4	TRBJ2-3	TGTGCCACTCATCGAAGCGGGGGAGGCACAGATACGCAGTATTTT	CATHRSGGGTDTQYF
few	NA	TRBV21-1	TRBJ2-7	TGTGCCAGCAGCAAAGGGCGAGTACGTAGTGGAGTACAGGGTTACTACGAGCAGTACTTC	CASSKGRVRSGVQGYYEQYF
NA	TRBD1	TRBV6-1	TRBJ2-7	TGTGCCAGCAGTTCCAAAGGGACAGCAAGCTACGAGCAGTACTTC	CASSSKGTASYEQYF
NA	TRBD1	TRBV5-1	TRBJ2-3	TGCGCCAGCAGCATAGCCCCGGGACAGGACACAGATACGCAGTATTTT	CASSIAPGQDTDTQYF
NA	NA	TRBV5-1	TRBJ1-6	TGCGCCAGCAGCTTGGAGGGGTCCTATAATTCACCCCTCCACTTT	CASSLEGSYNSPLHF